Listed below are T cell receptor beta chains from one sample, sequenced in a study of T cells in Graves' hyperthyroidism and ophthalmopathy. TCRdb called the multiplex PCR reads again in MiXCR, with one record for every CDR3 protein. The repertoire consists of fewer than 850,000 distinct CDR3 sequences, with 17% occurring once and the leading ten covering roughly 16%. Sequenced sample: blood. The receptors come from a man between 50 and 59 years old with Graves' hyperthyroidism. CDR3s include the opening cysteine and the closing phenylalanine or tryptophan. Fields, in order: CDR3 protein, CDR3 DNA, J gene, D gene, V gene, clone size. A D gene is named only where the DNA matches it firmly. Clone size is shown for a subset of rows, as once, few, many or a class of expanded clone.

CDR3: CASSQDRVLPNEKLFF
DNA: TGTGCCAGCAGTCAGGACAGGGTTTTACCTAATGAAAAACTGTTTTTT
J: TRBJ1-4
D: TRBD1
V: TRBV28
size: -

CDR3: CASSLSSREQYF
DNA: TGTGCCAGCAGCTTATCTAGCCGCGAGCAGTACTTC
J: TRBJ2-7
D: -
V: TRBV7-9
size: -

CDR3: CASSSTPTGTGEEKLFF
DNA: TGCGCCAGCAGCTCCACCCCAACCGGGACAGGGGAGGAAAAACTGTTTTTT
J: TRBJ1-4
D: TRBD1
V: TRBV5-1
size: -

CDR3: CASTSLGLAGGKNTGELFF
DNA: TGTGCCAGCACATCTTTGGGACTAGCGGGAGGAAAGAACACCGGGGAGCTGTTTTTT
J: TRBJ2-2
D: TRBD2
V: TRBV28
size: -

CDR3: CAWNHRGLAGAYEQYF
DNA: TGTGCCTGGAACCACCGGGGACTAGCGGGAGCGTACGAGCAGTACTTC
J: TRBJ2-7
D: TRBD2
V: TRBV30
size: -

CDR3: CASSTSTSGSSSANYEQYF
DNA: TGCGCCAGCAGCACCTCGACTAGCGGGAGTTCCTCTGCTAACTACGAGCAGTACTTC
J: TRBJ2-7
D: TRBD2
V: TRBV5-1
size: -

CDR3: CATYSVSDTEAFF
DNA: TGTGCCACCTACAGCGTTTCGGACACTGAAGCTTTCTTT
J: TRBJ1-1
D: -
V: TRBV15
size: many

CDR3: CASSYSGGNEKLFF
DNA: TGTGCCAGCAGCTACTCGGGCGGAAATGAAAAACTGTTTTTT
J: TRBJ1-4
D: -
V: TRBV9
size: many

CDR3: CASSFEGQMNTEAFF
DNA: TGTGCCAGCAGCTTTGAGGGGCAAATGAACACTGAAGCTTTCTTT
J: TRBJ1-1
D: -
V: TRBV5-5
size: -

CDR3: CSALGQGGEETQYF
DNA: TGCAGTGCTCTGGGACAGGGGGGGGAAGAGACCCAGTACTTC
J: TRBJ2-5
D: TRBD1
V: TRBV20-1
size: many

CDR3: CAARAMDGYTF
DNA: TGTGCCGCCAGGGCAATGGATGGCTACACCTTC
J: TRBJ1-2
D: -
V: TRBV6-1
size: few

CDR3: CASSYPSQETQYF
DNA: TGTGCCAGCAGTTACCCCTCACAAGAGACCCAGTACTTC
J: TRBJ2-5
D: -
V: TRBV28
size: few

CDR3: CASSAQVADEQFF
DNA: TGTGCCAGCAGCGCGCAGGTGGCTGATGAGCAGTTCTTC
J: TRBJ2-1
D: -
V: TRBV7-2
size: -

CDR3: CSMDRADTEAFF
DNA: TGCAGCATGGACAGGGCGGACACTGAAGCTTTCTTT
J: TRBJ1-1
D: TRBD1
V: TRBV29-1
size: few

CDR3: CASSLAGTGPFNTEAFF
DNA: TGTGCCAGCAGCCTCGCCGGGACAGGACCTTTTAACACTGAAGCTTTCTTT
J: TRBJ1-1
D: TRBD1
V: TRBV27
size: many

CDR3: CSVDTGSSYEQYF
DNA: TGCAGCGTTGATACAGGGTCCTCCTACGAGCAGTACTTC
J: TRBJ2-7
D: -
V: TRBV29-1
size: -

CDR3: CASRIGADSPLHF
DNA: TGTGCCAGCAGGATAGGTGCCGATTCACCCCTCCACTTT
J: TRBJ1-6
D: -
V: TRBV6-2/TRBV6-3
size: -

CDR3: CASSDDRGLCNEQFF
DNA: TGTGCCAGCAGTGATGACAGGGGGCTATGCAATGAGCAGTTCTTC
J: TRBJ2-1
D: TRBD1
V: TRBV25-1
size: -

CDR3: CATSGEKRTDTQYF
DNA: TGTGCCACCAGTGGGGAGAAGCGCACAGATACGCAGTATTTT
J: TRBJ2-3
D: -
V: TRBV24-1
size: many

CDR3: CASSFLGTNQPQHF
DNA: TGTGCCAGCAGTTTCTTAGGGACCAATCAGCCCCAGCATTTT
J: TRBJ1-5
D: -
V: TRBV27
size: few

CDR3: CSARSRGRLETQYF
DNA: TGCAGTGCTAGGTCCAGGGGGCGTTTGGAGACCCAGTACTTC
J: TRBJ2-5
D: TRBD1
V: TRBV20-1
size: few

CDR3: CSVGSYNEQFF
DNA: TGCAGCGTCGGATCCTACAATGAGCAGTTCTTC
J: TRBJ2-1
D: -
V: TRBV29-1
size: -

CDR3: CASSPSGGGQPQHF
DNA: TGTGCCAGCAGCCCATCCGGGGGAGGCCAGCCCCAGCATTTT
J: TRBJ1-5
D: -
V: TRBV27
size: many